These 27 T cell receptor beta chains were all obtained from the same sample, sequenced in a study of blood T cells in healthy people across ages. Using a J-beta primer mix together with a sample-barcoded 5' primer, a second PCR was run for roughly 6 to 12 cycles. TCRdb redid the calling of the 5' RACE reads with MiXCR, one entry per CDR3 protein. This table has around 780,000 distinct CDR3 sequences, around 25% appearing once. The same specimen was also included in a second study, on T cells of mothers and their children.

The sample was blood. These receptors were taken from a boy younger than 18 in good health.

This chain links TRBV7-7 with TRBJ1-5; TRBD1 is a possible D gene (6 bases). Germline lookup yields CDR1 SSHAT and CDR2 FNYEAQ (reference sequence). With 5 bases removed from V and 0 bases from J, the gap between germline ends came to 23 bases. This CDR3 is 19 amino acids long. CDR3 sequence: CASSPLLNSGQNSNQPQHF. The CDR3, as DNA: TGTGCCAGCAGCCCCCTGTTGAATTCGGGACAAAATAGCAATCAGCCCCAGCATTTT. The full variable domain, its missing parts supplied by reference TRBV7-7 and TRBJ1-5, is GAGVSQSPRYKVTKRGQDVTLRCDPISSHATLYWYQQALGQGPEFLTYFNYEAQPDKSGLPSDRFSAERPEGSISTLTIQRTEQRDSAMYRCASSPLLNSGQNSNQPQHFGDGTRLSIL.

The V and J genes are TRBV5-1 and TRBJ2-2; 7 positions match TRBD2. Trimming removed 4 bases from V and 2 bases from J; junction bases left unmatched: 8. The CDR3 length is 16 residues. Germline loops: CDR1 SGHRS, CDR2 YFSETQ. The CDR3 loop is CASSTVAGVNTGELFF. CDR3 coding DNA: TGCGCCAGCAGCACCGTAGCGGGCGTTAACACCGGGGAGCTGTTTTTT.

The rearrangement uses TRBV5-6 and TRBJ2-1, with TRBD1 matching over 8 bases. The CDR3 is 17 amino acids. V lost 3 bases, J lost 8 bases, and 16 bases stayed unmatched. Germline lookup yields CDR1 SGHDT and CDR2 YYEEEE. CDR3: CASSSTGDPLKDHEQFF. CDR3 DNA: TGTGCCAGCAGCTCGACAGGGGACCCACTCAAGGACCATGAGCAGTTCTTC.

The genes are TRBV4-1 and TRBJ2-5; D may be TRBD2 (7 bases). This CDR3 is built from 15 residues. The V end lost 4 bases, the J end lost 11 bases, and 23 bases lay between the germline ends. Germline CDR1 and CDR2: MGHRA and YSYEKL. CDR3 sequence reads: CASSPIPRGAEEQYF. CDR3 DNA: TGCGCCAGCAGCCCCATCCCCCGGGGGGCGGAGGAGCAGTACTTC.

This clonotype was found a few times. The J gene is TRBJ1-4, the V gene TRBV7-9, with TRBD1 matching over 7 bases. Trimming removed 5 bases from V and 8 bases from J; junction bases left unmatched: 14. The CDR3 totals 16 residues. Germline V gives CDR1 SEHNR, CDR2 FQNEAQ (reference sequence). CDR3 in DNA: TGTGCCAGCAGCCCGAGACAGGGTTCCGTTGGCGAAAAACTGTTTTTT. As protein: CASSPRQGSVGEKLFF. The full variable domain, with the rest looked up from reference TRBV7-9 and TRBJ1-4, is DTGVSQNPRHKITKRGQNVTFRCDPISEHNRLYWYRQTLGQGPEFLTYFQNEAQLEKSRLLSDRFSAERPKGSFSTLEIQRTEQGDSAMYLCASSPRQGSVGEKLFFGSGTQLSVL.

Here the CDR3 reads CASSWGETLRTGELFF. CDR3 DNA: TGTGCCAGCAGCTGGGGGGAGACCCTCCGTACCGGGGAGCTGTTTTTT. V and J are TRBV21-1 and TRBJ2-2; the D call TRBD2 from the table was never checked on the DNA. TRBV21-1 constitutes a pseudogene. The CDR3 covers 16 residues.

This clonotype is a singleton in its sample. The chain has TRBV12-3 or TRBV12-4 and TRBJ2-5; D not resolved. The CDR3 runs to 13 residues. V was clipped by 5 bases and J by 1 base, with 8 bases between them. The chain's CDR3 is CASSRHIQETQYF. DNA of the CDR3: TGTGCCAGCAGTCGACACATCCAAGAGACCCAGTACTTC.

This clonotype was observed a handful of times. V gene TRBV30 combines with J gene TRBJ1-1; D is uncertain. This CDR3 contains 15 residues. Germline V CDR1 and CDR2: GTSNPN, SVGIG (reference sequence). Between the trimmed V and J ends, which lost 1 base and 0 bases, there was a span of 12 bases. In DNA form, the CDR3 reads TGTGCCTGGAGTGGCAGAGCCGCGATGAACACTGAAGCTTTCTTT. Translating it yields CAWSGRAAMNTEAFF.

In its sample, this clonotype was seen many times. The junction departs from the called germline gene at one end, perhaps through a read error. The V call is TRBV7-8, the J call TRBJ2-7, with no clear D. From germline, CDR1 is SGHVS and CDR2 FQNEAQ. The length of the CDR3 is 14 residues. The CDR3 protein is CASSLAGRTYEQYF. In DNA form, the CDR3 reads TGCGCCAGCAGCTTGGCAGGCCGAACCTACGAGCAGTACTTC.

DNA for the CDR3: TGTGCCAGCAGCCCTCTCGGGGGCGGGATGACCGGGGAGCTGTTTTTT. Protein: CASSPLGGGMTGELFF. The gene calls are TRBV12-3 or TRBV12-4 and TRBJ2-2; D may be TRBD1 or TRBD2 (6 bases each). This CDR3 is built from 16 residues. V dropped 6 bases and J dropped 5 bases, with 19 bases sitting between them.

With regard to this clonotype: The junction and the germline gene differ at one end; a read error may be behind it. The chain employs TRBV6-6 and TRBJ2-1; tentative D call: TRBD2 (6 bases). The CDR3 consists of 11 residues. CDR1 is MNHNY and CDR2 is SVGAGI in the germline V gene (reference sequence). The CDR3 loop is CASSSGLSLNF. DNA for the CDR3: TGTGCCAGCAGTTCGGGACTCTCCCTAAACTTC.

This clonotype was counted between two and nine times. The CDR3 is CASSDYGVGDEQFF. Here the CDR3 DNA reads TGTGCCAGCAGCGATTATGGGGTCGGGGATGAGCAGTTCTTC. V is TRBV7-2 and J is TRBJ2-1, with D possibly matching TRBD2 (5 bases). This CDR3 spans 14 amino acids. Trimming removed 5 bases from V and 8 bases from J, with 16 bases in between. Per the germline V gene, CDR1 is SGHTA and CDR2 is FQGNSA.

The chain links TRBV2 to TRBJ2-3; D is unclear. The CDR3 spans 15 residues. Deletions cut 4 bases from V and 0 bases from J, with 11 bases between. Germline CDR1 SNHLY, CDR2 FYNNEI. Here the CDR3 reads CASSAQTSSTDTQYF. The CDR3 DNA sequence: TGTGCCAGCAGTGCCCAAACCTCTAGCACAGATACGCAGTATTTT. The full variable domain, rest sourced from reference TRBV2 and TRBJ2-3, is EPEVTQTPSHQVTQMGQEVILRCVPISNHLYFYWYRQILGQKVEFLVSFYNNEISEKSEIFDDQFSVERPDGSNFTLKIRSTKLEDSAMYFCASSAQTSSTDTQYFGPGTRLTVL.

The sample holds a few counts of this clonotype. The chain is built from TRBV7-9 and TRBJ2-5, with a weak D call TRBD2 (6 bases). The DNA end is a closer match to TRBJ2-1, so the J assignment may be wrong. The CDR3 runs to 12 residues. Germline V CDR1 and CDR2: SEHNR, FQNEAQ (reference sequence). The CDR3 loop is CASATPEGEQFF. DNA of the CDR3: TGTGCCAGCGCTACCCCGGAGGGTGAGCAGTTCTTC.

The chain couples TRBV3-1 to TRBJ2-1; D gene unclear. Trimming stripped 0 bases from V and 5 bases from J, with 11 bases between. Germline values: CDR1 LGHDT, CDR2 YNNKEL (reference sequence). The CDR3 covers 15 residues. The DNA of the CDR3 is TGTGCCAGCAGCCAAGATCATGTCAGAAACAATGAGCAGTTCTTC. Translating gives CASSQDHVRNNEQFF.

The chain recombines TRBV2 with TRBJ1-4; D is ambiguous. Per the germline V gene, CDR1 is SNHLY and CDR2 is FYNNEI. V dropped 5 bases and J dropped 5 bases, with 12 bases sitting between them. CDR3 length equals 14 residues. The CDR3 loop reads CASSFSRENEKLFF. CDR3 nucleotides: TGTGCCAGCAGTTTCAGCAGAGAGAATGAAAAACTGTTTTTT. Drawing the rest from reference TRBV2 and TRBJ1-4, the complete variable domain is EPEVTQTPSHQVTQMGQEVILRCVPISNHLYFYWYRQILGQKVEFLVSFYNNEISEKSEIFDDQFSVERPDGSNFTLKIRSTKLEDSAMYFCASSFSRENEKLFFGSGTQLSVL.

Only a few counts were recorded for this clonotype. The chain carries TRBV3-1 and TRBJ2-7, with D unresolved. The CDR3 runs 14 residues. The V gene lost 4 bases and the J gene lost 1 base, with 11 bases spanning the gap. The germline CDR1 and CDR2 sequences are LGHDT and YNNKEL (reference sequence). The chain's CDR3 is CASSPAPSSYEQYF. The CDR3 DNA reads as TGTGCCAGCAGCCCAGCCCCATCATCCTACGAGCAGTACTTC.

The chain joins TRBV12-3 or TRBV12-4 to TRBJ1-4; D is possibly TRBD1 (6 bases). This CDR3 has 14 amino acids. V was cut by 1 base and J by 10 bases, with 13 bases left in between. The CDR3 here is CASSLERRGRKLFF. CDR3 DNA: TGTGCCAGCAGTTTAGAACGCCGGGGGCGAAAACTGTTTTTT.

This clonotype was detected only once. The chain links TRBV5-1 to TRBJ1-4; tentative D call: TRBD1 (6 bases). CDR1 is SGHRS and CDR2 is YFSETQ in the germline V gene. This CDR3 is built from 16 residues. Deletions cut 4 bases from V and 5 bases from J, with 18 bases between. The CDR3 DNA reads TGCGCCAGCAGCCCTGGGAGGGGGGCGCGAAATGAAAAACTGTTTTTT. Translating it yields CASSPGRGARNEKLFF.

This clonotype was seen a handful of times. This rearrangement joins TRBV10-3 to TRBJ1-4; D is perhaps TRBD1 (5 bases). V was clipped by 0 bases and J by 3 bases, with 8 bases between them. There are 15 residues in the CDR3. The germline V gene has CDR1 ENHRY and CDR2 SYGVKD. The CDR3 spells CAISESGGSNEKLFF. CDR3 DNA sequence: TGTGCCATCAGTGAGTCGGGGGGTTCTAATGAAAAACTGTTTTTT.

V and J are TRBV4-1 and TRBJ2-3; TRBD1 is a possible D gene (5 bases). This CDR3 has 16 residues. V lost 1 base, J lost 3 bases, and 14 bases lay in between. Germline V gene lookup returns CDR1 MGHRA and CDR2 YSYEKL. The CDR3: CASSQGTTLITDTQYF. Here the CDR3 DNA reads TGCGCCAGCAGCCAAGGGACAACACTTATTACAGATACGCAGTATTTT.

J is TRBJ2-5 and V is TRBV12-3 or TRBV12-4; 9 bases fit TRBD1. Trimming removed 2 bases from V and 11 bases from J; junction bases left unmatched: 21. The length of the CDR3 is 18 residues. The chain's CDR3 is CASSLKEGQGLESLEQYF. The CDR3 region has the DNA TGTGCCAGCAGTTTAAAGGAGGGACAGGGCCTTGAGAGTTTGGAGCAGTACTTC.

The chain links TRBV2 to TRBJ2-1, with D perhaps TRBD1 (6 bases). Trimming took 3 bases from V and 5 from J, leaving 17 bases between them. The CDR3 loop spans 16 amino acids. CDR1 is SNHLY, CDR2 FYNNEI, per germline. The CDR3 bases are TGTGCCAGCAGTGACGAGACCTCAGGGGCGAACAATGAGCAGTTCTTC. Its protein is CASSDETSGANNEQFF.

The chain joins TRBV29-1 to TRBJ1-2; D gene uncertain. The ends were cut back, 7 bases at V and 3 bases at J, with 9 bases in the middle. The CDR3 has 11 residues. CDR1 is SQVTM and CDR2 is ANQGSEA in the germline V gene. The CDR3 is CSGGMDYGYTF. The CDR3 DNA follows: TGCAGCGGCGGTATGGACTATGGCTACACCTTC.

A few counts support this clonotype. This chain joins TRBV28 and TRBJ2-7, with D possibly matching TRBD2 (6 bases). The V gene lost 8 bases and the J gene lost 7 bases, with 12 bases spanning the gap. CDR3 size: 11 residues. From germline, CDR1 is MDHEN and CDR2 SYDVKM. The CDR3 DNA is TGTGCCAGCCAAAAAGGGAGGGAGCAGTACTTC. Translation: CASQKGREQYF.

This clonotype was observed a handful of times. Its ends do not fully match the called genes, so a read error is possible. This chain links TRBV7-9 with TRBJ1-2; D remains ambiguous. This CDR3 region has 16 residues. Germline CDR1 and CDR2: SEHNR and FQNEAQ (reference sequence). The CDR3 DNA is TGTGCCGGCAGCTCGATTAACGGACCGAATTTCTATGGCTACACCTTC. This encodes CAGSSINGPNFYGYTF.

The chain links TRBV7-9 to TRBJ2-5; either TRBD1 or TRBD2 may fit D (6 bases each). Between the trimmed V and J ends, which lost 6 bases and 5 bases, there was a span of 16 bases. This CDR3 is built from 14 residues. Germline assignment: CDR1 SEHNR and CDR2 FQNEAQ (reference sequence). The CDR3 reads CASSSSGAQETQYF. CDR3 coding DNA: TGTGCCAGCAGTTCCTCGGGGGCGCAGGAGACCCAGTACTTC.